Shown below are 17 T cell receptor beta chains from a single sample sequenced in a study of T cells in Graves' hyperthyroidism and ophthalmopathy. Authors of the study amplified TCR beta CDR3 regions from RNA transcripts. HTBI primers were employed in a first-round RT-PCR of the TCR CDR3. TCRdb re-analysed the multiplex PCR reads in MiXCR, keeping a single row per CDR3 protein. The sample consists of 500,000 to 600,000 distinct CDR3 sequences, roughly 46% of them appearing once. The sequenced sample was peripheral blood or thyroid tissue (not recorded which). The receptor set was obtained from a woman under 30 with Graves' hyperthyroidism.

The chain recombines TRBV7-8 with TRBJ1-1; D may be TRBD1 (5 bases). This CDR3 has 16 residues. The V end was cut by 0 bases, the J end by 1 base, with 12 bases between. CDR1 is SGHVS, CDR2 FQNEAQ, per germline. CDR3 coding DNA: TGTGCCAGCAGCTTAGCAGGGGCAGGCAGGAACACTGAAGCTTTCTTT. It encodes CASSLAGAGRNTEAFF.

This chain uses TRBV7-8 with TRBJ2-7; a possible D gene is TRBD2 (6 bases). Germline CDR1 and CDR2: SGHVS and FQNEAQ. V was cut by 7 bases and J by 1 base, with 14 bases left in between. CDR3 length equals 14 residues. The CDR3 loop reads CASTSDLGSYEQYF. The CDR3 coding sequence is TGTGCCAGCACTAGCGACCTGGGATCCTACGAGCAGTACTTC.

This clonotype came up a few times. The V and J genes are TRBV27 and TRBJ2-5, with D tentatively TRBD2 (5 bases). The CDR3 has 14 residues. The V end was cut by 7 bases, the J end by 5 bases, with 17 bases between. CDR1 is MNHEY and CDR2 is SMNVEV in the germline V gene (reference sequence). The CDR3 loop is CASKLRGIRETQYF. The CDR3, as DNA: TGTGCCAGCAAGTTGAGAGGGATCCGGGAGACCCAGTACTTC.

This clonotype has at least ten counts. The V and J genes are TRBV11-3 and TRBJ1-1; 11 nucleotides match TRBD1. The CDR3 contains 14 residues. Germline CDR1 SGHNT, CDR2 YENEEA. J gave up 5 bases and V 8 bases, and 7 bases lay outside the gene matches. This chain's CDR3 is CASAWDRGSTEAFF. The CDR3 DNA reads as TGTGCCAGCGCCTGGGACAGGGGGTCGACTGAAGCTTTCTTT.

The chain has TRBV12-5 and TRBJ1-2; D is unclear. Germline assignment: CDR1 LGHNT and CDR2 FRNRAP. The CDR3 covers 11 residues. CDR3 in amino acids: CASSLGGGNTF. CDR3 DNA sequence: TGTGCCAGCAGTTTAGGCGGCGGCAACACCTTC.

This clonotype was found many times. The rearrangement joins TRBV6-1 to TRBJ2-5, with 12 bases matching TRBD2. CDR1 MNHNS and CDR2 SASEGT come from the germline V gene. The CDR3 is 16 amino acids. V lost 3 bases, J lost 2 bases, and 4 bases stayed unmatched. CDR3 nucleotides: TGTGCCAGCAGTGACTCTAGCGGGAGGGAACAAGAGACCCAGTACTTC. Amino acid sequence: CASSDSSGREQETQYF.

This clonotype has a count of ten or more. V gene TRBV5-1 combines with J gene TRBJ2-7; D may be TRBD2 (6 bases). Germline CDR1 SGHRS, CDR2 YFSETQ. The ends were cut back, 5 bases at V and 6 bases at J, with 12 bases in the middle. CDR3 length: 12 residues. The CDR3 DNA is TGCGCCAGCAGACACGAGGAGGGCGAGCAGTACTTC. Residues: CASRHEEGEQYF.

The chain carries TRBV7-2 and TRBJ2-1; 10 bases are a match to TRBD1. This CDR3 is built from 13 residues. The V and J ends lost 3 bases and 15 bases, in that order; junction bases with no gene match: 8. Germline loops: CDR1 SGHTA, CDR2 FQGNSA. The DNA for the CDR3 is TGTGCCAGCAGCTTCCCCGAGGGACAGGGGACGTTCTTC. Amino acids: CASSFPEGQGTFF.

The chain links TRBV12-3 or TRBV12-4 to TRBJ2-7; D is unresolved. The assigned J gene may be wrong: the sequence end matches TRBJ2-1 better. This CDR3 has 10 amino acids. CDR3 sequence reads: CASQRNEQFF. The CDR3 coding sequence is TGTGCCAGCCAACGCAATGAGCAGTTCTTC.

The V call is TRBV7-3, the J call TRBJ1-2; 9 nucleotides line up with TRBD1. The CDR3 runs to 14 residues. J was trimmed by 5 bases and V by 6 bases; bases with no gene match: 7. Germline CDR1 SGHTA, CDR2 FQGTGA. CDR3 DNA: TGTGCCAGCAGTAAGTCTGGACAGGGGTATGGCTACACCTTC. Encoded protein: CASSKSGQGYGYTF.

This clonotype was found many times. The chain recombines TRBV24-1 with TRBJ1-5, with no clear D. CDR3 length: 13 residues. CDR1 is KGHDR, CDR2 SFDVKD, per germline. Deletions cut 5 bases from V and 3 bases from J, with 7 bases between. The CDR3 nucleotides are TGTGCCACCAGTGCCCGGACCAATCAGCCCCAGCATTTT. Translating gives CATSARTNQPQHF.

The chain combines TRBV24-1 with TRBJ2-7; 11 bases line up with TRBD2. This CDR3 has 16 residues. J gave up 4 bases and V 4 bases, and 8 bases lay outside the gene matches. Germline assignment: CDR1 KGHDR and CDR2 SFDVKD. The CDR3 DNA is TGTGCCACCAGTGACAGAACTAGCGGGAGTAGGTACGAGCAGTACTTC. It codes for CATSDRTSGSRYEQYF.

For this clonotype: One end of the junction does not line up with germline, which may come from a read error. J is TRBJ2-5 and V is TRBV2, with D hard to call. CDR1 SNHLY and CDR2 FYNNEI come from the germline V gene. The CDR3 sequence is 12 residues long. In nucleotides, the CDR3 is TGTGCCAGCAGTGAGGCGAAAGAGACCCAGAACTTC. As protein: CASSEAKETQNF.

A word on this clonotype: Because the CDR3 is missing its conserved closing phenylalanine or tryptophan, this is likely a read error. The DNA is left out, because the CDR3 cannot be placed on it with certainty; the CDR3 is given as TCRdb lists it. The chain links TRBV10-3 to TRBJ1-3. The CDR3 sequence runs 11 residues, both termini included. Germline V lookup: CDR1 ENHRY, CDR2 SYGVKD. CDR3 amino acids: CAISDRLEAQR.

This clonotype showed up just a few times. V and J are TRBV24-1 and TRBJ1-2, with 7 bases that match TRBD1. The germline gives CDR1 KGHDR, CDR2 SFDVKD. The CDR3 runs to 13 residues. V gave up 5 bases and J gave up 6 bases; unmatched junction bases: 5. The CDR3 coding sequence is TGTGCCACCAGTGTTACCGGGACAGATGGCTACACCTTC. Its translation is CATSVTGTDGYTF.

The genes are TRBV9 and TRBJ1-5, with D possibly TRBD1 on 6 matching bases. This CDR3 is built from 15 residues. Trimming took off 5 bases at V and 5 bases at J, with 17 bases between the two ends. Germline-derived CDR1 and CDR2 are SGDLS and YYNGEE. The CDR3 loop reads CASSARGQEDQPQHF. The CDR3 coding sequence is TGTGCCAGCAGTGCCCGGGGGCAGGAAGATCAGCCCCAGCATTTT.

V is TRBV29-1 and J is TRBJ2-5, with unresolved D. Between the trimmed V and J ends, which lost 5 bases and 5 bases, there was a span of 24 bases. This CDR3 has 16 amino acids. Germline loops: CDR1 SQVTM, CDR2 ANQGSEA. In nucleotides, the CDR3 is TGCAGCGTTAAGGACGCACGTGGAAACACCGGGGAGACCCAGTACTTC. Its protein product is CSVKDARGNTGETQYF.